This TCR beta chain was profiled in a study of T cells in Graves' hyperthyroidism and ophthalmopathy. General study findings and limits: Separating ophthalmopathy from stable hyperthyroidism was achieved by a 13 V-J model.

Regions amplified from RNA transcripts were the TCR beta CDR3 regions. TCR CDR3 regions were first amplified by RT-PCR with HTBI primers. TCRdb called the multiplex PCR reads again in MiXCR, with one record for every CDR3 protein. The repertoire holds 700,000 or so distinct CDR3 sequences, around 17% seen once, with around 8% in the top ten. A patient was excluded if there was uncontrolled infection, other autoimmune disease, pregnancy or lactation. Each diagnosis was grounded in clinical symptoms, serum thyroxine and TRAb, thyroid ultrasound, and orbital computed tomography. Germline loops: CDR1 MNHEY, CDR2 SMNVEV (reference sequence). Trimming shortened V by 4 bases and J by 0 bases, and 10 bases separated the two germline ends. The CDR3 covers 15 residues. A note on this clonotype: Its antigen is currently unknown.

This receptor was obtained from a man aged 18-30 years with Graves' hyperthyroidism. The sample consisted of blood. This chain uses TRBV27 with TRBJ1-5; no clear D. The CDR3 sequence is CASSWEGPSNQPQHF. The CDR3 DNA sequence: TGTGCCAGCAGTTGGGAGGGCCCTAGCAATCAGCCCCAGCATTTT.